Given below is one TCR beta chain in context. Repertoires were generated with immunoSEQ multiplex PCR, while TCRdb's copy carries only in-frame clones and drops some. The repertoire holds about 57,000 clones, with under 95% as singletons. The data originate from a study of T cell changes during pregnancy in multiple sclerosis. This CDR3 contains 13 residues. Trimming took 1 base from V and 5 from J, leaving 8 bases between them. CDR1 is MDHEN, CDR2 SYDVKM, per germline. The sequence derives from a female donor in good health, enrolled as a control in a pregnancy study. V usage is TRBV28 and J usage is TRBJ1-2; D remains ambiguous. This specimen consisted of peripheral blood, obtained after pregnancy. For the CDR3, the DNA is TGTGCCAGCAGTTTATCAGGTTATTATGGCTACACCTTC. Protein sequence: CASSLSGYYGYTF.